The sequence of this T cell receptor beta chain was determined in a study of T cell responses to AZD1222 COVID-19 vaccine. This clone showed up just once. Germline CDR1 is SNHLY and CDR2 is FYNNEI. CDR3 size: 13 residues. Trimming took off 3 bases at V and 7 bases at J, with 10 bases between the two ends. The protocol was immunoSEQ multiplex PCR, while the TCRdb copy is restricted to in-frame clones and leaves out a portion. The table includes about 85,000 clones, 75% to 90% detected once. Second-dose intervals of approximately 4 or approximately 12 weeks were pooled. This sample comprised peripheral blood, obtained 28 days after the second AZD1222 dose. This TCR derives from an adult who received the AZD1222 COVID-19 vaccine. The rearrangement uses TRBV2 and TRBJ1-5; D gene ambiguous. The CDR3 sequence is CASSDHRGQPQHF. The CDR3, as DNA: TGTGCCAGCAGTGATCACAGAGGGCAGCCCCAGCATTTT.